This T cell receptor beta chain came from a study of blood T cell repertoires in COVID-19. Study-wide background: Sources were T cells, B-cell-depleted T cells, or PBMCs; the material itself was cDNA or gDNA.

Study processing details: Amplified reference gene primers provided the basis for estimating nucleated cell counts. The repertoire was sequenced with immunoSEQ multiplex PCR; TCRdb's copy has only in-frame clones and lacks some. The DNA was the basis for D and trimming; V, J and clone size are from that table. The data show roughly 150,000 clones, roughly 85% seen once. This CDR3 contains 15 residues. Germline V gene lookup returns CDR1 SGDLS and CDR2 YYNGEE. V shed 0 bases and J shed 5 bases, with 12 bases lying between them. While infection was still active, Seattle patients were enrolled and then followed longitudinally.

The material sequenced was peripheral blood. The rearrangement joins TRBV9 to TRBJ2-1, with a weak D call TRBD2 (5 bases). The clonotype originates from a woman aged 55-69 years with COVID-19, enrolled during active disease. The CDR3 DNA reads TGTGCCAGCAGCGTAGCTTCCACTAGTCACAATGAGCAGTTCTTC. Its protein is CASSVASTSHNEQFF.